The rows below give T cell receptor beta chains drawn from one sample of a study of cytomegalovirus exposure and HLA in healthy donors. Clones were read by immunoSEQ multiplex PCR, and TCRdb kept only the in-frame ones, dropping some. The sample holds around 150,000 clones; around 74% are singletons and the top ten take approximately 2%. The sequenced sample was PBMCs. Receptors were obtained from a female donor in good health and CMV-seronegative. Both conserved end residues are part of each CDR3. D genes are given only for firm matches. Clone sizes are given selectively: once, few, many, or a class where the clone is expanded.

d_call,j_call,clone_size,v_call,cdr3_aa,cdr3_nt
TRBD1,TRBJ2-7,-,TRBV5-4,CASSLDGTGIYEQYF,TGTGCCAGCAGCTTGGATGGGACAGGGATCTACGAGCAGTACTTC
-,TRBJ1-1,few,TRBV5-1,CASSLEGGSNTEAFF,TGCGCCAGCAGCTTGGAAGGGGGTTCGAACACTGAAGCTTTCTTT
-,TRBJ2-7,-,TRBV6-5,CASSPTTDEQYF,TGTGCCAGCAGCCCCACGACTGACGAGCAGTACTTC
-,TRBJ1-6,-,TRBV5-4,CASSFSTGSNSPLHF,TGTGCCAGCAGCTTTAGTACGGGATCCAATTCACCCCTCCACTTT
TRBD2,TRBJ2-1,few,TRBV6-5,CASSYSGTRFYNEQFF,TGTGCCAGCAGTTACTCTGGGACTAGGTTCTACAATGAGCAGTTCTTC
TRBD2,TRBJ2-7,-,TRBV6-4,CASSELAGGFYEQYF,TGTGCCAGCAGTGAACTAGCGGGAGGATTCTACGAGCAGTACTTC
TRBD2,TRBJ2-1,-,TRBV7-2,CASSFGSGGRLAEQFF,TGTGCCAGCAGCTTTGGGAGCGGGGGGCGGTTGGCGGAGCAGTTCTTC
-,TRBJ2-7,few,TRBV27,CASSLFSGLTSREQYF,TGTGCCAGCAGTTTATTTTCAGGCCTAACCTCCCGGGAGCAGTACTTC
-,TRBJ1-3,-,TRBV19,CASGPTGGNTIYF,TGTGCCAGCGGTCCTACGGGAGGAAACACCATATATTTT
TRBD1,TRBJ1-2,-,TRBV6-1,CASSEGRGLGDYTF,TGTGCCAGCAGTGAAGGCAGGGGGCTTGGTGACTACACCTTC
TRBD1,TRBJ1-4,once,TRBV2,CASSLDRVEKLFF,TGTGCCAGCAGTTTGGACAGGGTTGAAAAACTGTTTTTT
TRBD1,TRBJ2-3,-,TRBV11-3,CASSWTGGKDTQYF,TGTGCCAGCAGCTGGACAGGGGGCAAAGATACGCAGTATTTT
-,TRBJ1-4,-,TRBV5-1,CASSLIPGSGNEKLFF,TGCGCCAGCAGCTTGATTCCGGGATCGGGGAATGAAAAACTGTTTTTT
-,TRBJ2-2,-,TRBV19,CASSGGPKNTGELFF,TGTGCCAGTAGTGGAGGGCCCAAGAACACCGGGGAGCTGTTTTTT
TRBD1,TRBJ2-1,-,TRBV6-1,CASTERDSSYNEQFF,TGTGCCAGCACTGAACGGGACAGCTCCTACAATGAGCAGTTCTTC
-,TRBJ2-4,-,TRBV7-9,CASSLSGGGGIQYF,TGTGCCAGCAGCTTATCAGGGGGCGGGGGCATTCAGTACTTC
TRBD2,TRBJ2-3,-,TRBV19,CASSIVAGGNTDTQYF,TGTGCCAGTAGTATAGTGGCGGGGGGAAACACAGATACGCAGTATTTT
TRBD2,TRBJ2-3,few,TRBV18,CASSNSGGAGDTQYF,TGTGCCAGCTCAAATAGCGGGGGGGCTGGAGATACGCAGTATTTT
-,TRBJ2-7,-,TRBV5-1,CASSREGGADYEQYF,TGCGCCAGCAGCAGGGAGGGGGGGGCTGACTACGAGCAGTACTTC
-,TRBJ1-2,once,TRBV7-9,CASSLENTGYGYTF,TGTGCCAGCAGCTTAGAAAATACAGGGTATGGCTACACCTTC
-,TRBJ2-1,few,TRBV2,CASSYSRDWAYEQFF,TGTGCCAGCAGCTATAGTAGGGACTGGGCTTACGAGCAGTTCTTC
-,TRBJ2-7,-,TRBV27,CASSPAGTIYEQYF,TGTGCCAGCAGTCCGGCCGGGACAATCTACGAGCAGTACTTC
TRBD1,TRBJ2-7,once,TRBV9,CASSPGTASYEQYF,TGTGCCAGCAGCCCCGGGACAGCTTCCTACGAGCAGTACTTC
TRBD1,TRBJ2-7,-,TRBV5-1,CVSSLGQTYEQYF,TGCGTCAGCAGCTTGGGACAGACCTACGAGCAGTACTTC
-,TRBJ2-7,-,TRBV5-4,CASSLYYSYEQYF,TGTGCCAGCAGCTTGTATTACAGCTACGAGCAGTACTTC
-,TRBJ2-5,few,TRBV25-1,CASSVDVSRAQYF,TGTGCCAGCAGTGTGGACGTTAGCAGGGCCCAGTACTTC
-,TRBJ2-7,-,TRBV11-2,CASSHSYEQYF,TGTGCCAGCAGCCATTCCTACGAGCAGTACTTC
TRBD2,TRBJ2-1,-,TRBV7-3,CASSPGGNEQFF,TGTGCCAGCAGCCCGGGGGGAAATGAGCAGTTCTTC
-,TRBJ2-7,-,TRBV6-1,CASSERKGHSYEQYF,TGTGCCAGCAGTGAAAGGAAGGGGCACTCCTACGAGCAGTACTTC
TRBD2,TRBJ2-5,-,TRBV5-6,CASSLQTSGGLQETQYF,TGTGCCAGCAGCTTGCAGACTAGCGGGGGGTTACAAGAGACCCAGTACTTC
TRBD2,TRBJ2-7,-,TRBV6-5,CASRPTGTSGYEQYF,TGTGCCAGCAGACCCACCGGGACTAGCGGTTACGAGCAGTACTTC
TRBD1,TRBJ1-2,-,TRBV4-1,CASSRPGTGTYGYTF,TGCGCCAGCAGCCGACCCGGGACAGGGACCTATGGCTACACCTTC
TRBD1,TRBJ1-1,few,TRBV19,CASSFRDRGDTEAFF,TGTGCCAGTAGTTTCCGGGACAGGGGTGACACTGAAGCTTTCTTT
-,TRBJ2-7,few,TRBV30,CAWSVPPGRTVYEQYF,TGTGCCTGGAGTGTCCCGCCTGGCAGGACTGTTTACGAGCAGTACTTC
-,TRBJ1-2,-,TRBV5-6,CASSPLPGPVYGYTF,TGTGCCAGCAGCCCTCTCCCAGGGCCCGTCTATGGCTACACCTTC
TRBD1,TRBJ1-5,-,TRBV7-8,CASSFRQGANQPQHF,TGTGCCAGCAGCTTTAGACAGGGGGCCAATCAGCCCCAGCATTTT
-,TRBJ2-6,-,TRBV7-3,CASSLISRATPGANVLTF,TGTGCCAGCAGCTTAATATCGAGGGCCACCCCTGGGGCCAACGTCCTGACTTTC
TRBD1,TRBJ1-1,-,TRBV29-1,CSGVDRGTEAFF,TGCAGCGGGGTGGACAGGGGCACTGAAGCTTTCTTT
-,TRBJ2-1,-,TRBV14,CASSQVNNEQFF,TGTGCCAGCAGCCAAGTAAACAATGAGCAGTTCTTC
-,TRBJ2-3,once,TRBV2,CASGTLARGTDTQYF,TGTGCCAGCGGGACACTAGCGAGGGGCACAGATACGCAGTATTTT
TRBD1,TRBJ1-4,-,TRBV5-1,CASSPGQASNEKLFF,TGCGCCAGCAGCCCGGGACAGGCTTCTAATGAAAAACTGTTTTTT
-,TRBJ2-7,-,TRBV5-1,CASSLGGGSYEQYF,TGCGCCAGCAGCTTGGGAGGGGGCTCCTACGAGCAGTACTTC
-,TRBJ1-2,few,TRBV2,CASTWLQGGDYGYTF,TGTGCCAGCACGTGGTTACAGGGAGGGGACTATGGCTACACCTTC